This TCR beta chain derives from a study of blood T cell repertoires in COVID-19. The CDR3 is 15 amino acids. Per the germline V gene, CDR1 is SGHRS and CDR2 is YFSETQ. V shed 3 bases and J 4 bases; nucleotides not matched to a gene: 3. Assay: immunoSEQ multiplex PCR; the TCRdb copy retains only in-frame clones and omits some. The top ten clones hold approximately 3.7% of a sample with roughly 36,000 clones, roughly 94% of them seen once. The sample consisted of peripheral blood. J is TRBJ2-1 and V is TRBV5-1; 11 nucleotides align to TRBD2. The source of this sequence is a human donor with active COVID-19. The donor label of this sample is uncertain. Here the CDR3 reads CASSYSGGDYNEQFF. CDR3 nucleotide sequence: TGCGCCAGCAGCTATAGCGGGGGGGATTACAATGAGCAGTTCTTC.